The 2 T cell receptor beta chains given below trace back to one sample, sequenced in a study of T cells expressing NK-cell markers. TCRdb reprocessed the 5' RACE reads, with one entry per CDR3 protein and no DNA. The sample table sets out about 550,000 distinct CDR3 sequences. Sequencing was carried out using blood T cells: a sorted CD56 or NKG2C T cell subset, CD4+ or CD8+ T cells, or bulk PBMC T cells (not recorded which). Receptors originate from a young man in good health.

The chain couples TRBV4-1 to TRBJ2-3; TCRdb indicates TRBD2, and absent DNA this call remains unverified. Germline CDR1 reads MGHRA; CDR2 reads YSYEKL. The CDR3 is made up of 16 amino acids. CDR3 region: CASSQDVREFTDTQYF.

V gene TRBV28 combines with J gene TRBJ1-5. Germline CDR1 MDHEN, CDR2 SYDVKM. There are 15 residues in the CDR3. The CDR3 sequence is CASNWGGDSNQPQHF.